Listed below are T cell receptor beta chains from one sample, sequenced in a study of blood T cell repertoires in COVID-19. The method was immunoSEQ multiplex PCR; TCRdb's version includes in-frame clones alone and lacks a portion of them. The sample lists over 200,000 clones; 70% to 90% were seen once. The sample was peripheral blood. The receptor source for this set is a woman aged 25 to 39 with acute or convalescent COVID-19. CDR3s include the opening cysteine and the closing phenylalanine or tryptophan. The order of the fields is V gene, D gene, J gene, clone size, CDR3 protein, CDR3 DNA. The D gene is left open where the match is weak. For some rows the clone size is stated as once, few or many, or as a class when expanded; others skip it.

>TRBV18|.|TRBJ2-3|.
CASSPGQVADTQYF
TGTGCCAGCTCACCAGGGCAGGTCGCAGATACGCAGTATTTT
>TRBV7-9|TRBD1|TRBJ1-1|.
CASSPQYRGVNTEAFF
TGTGCCAGCAGCCCACAATACAGGGGAGTGAACACTGAAGCTTTCTTT
>TRBV29-1|.|TRBJ1-1|.
CSVKKSDTEAFF
TGCAGCGTTAAAAAAAGCGACACTGAAGCTTTCTTT
>TRBV9|TRBD2|TRBJ2-3|.
CASSVSPKTSPDTQYF
TGTGCCAGCAGCGTAAGCCCCAAGACTAGCCCAGATACGCAGTATTTT
>TRBV4-3|TRBD2|TRBJ2-1|.
CASSQLAGAGNEQFF
TGCGCCAGCAGCCAACTAGCGGGGGCCGGCAATGAGCAGTTCTTC
>TRBV10-3|.|TRBJ1-5|.
CAISDSGPNQPQHF
TGTGCCATCAGTGATTCAGGGCCCAATCAGCCCCAGCATTTT
>TRBV10-2|.|TRBJ1-4|few
CASSRDTTNEKLFF
TGCGCCAGCAGCCGGGACACAACTAATGAAAAACTGTTTTTT
>TRBV19|TRBD2|TRBJ2-1|.
CASSITTSGIWPNEQFF
TGTGCCAGTAGTATCACGACTAGCGGGATATGGCCCAATGAGCAGTTCTTC
>TRBV6-5|TRBD1|TRBJ1-3|.
CASSYGQGARGNTIYF
TGTGCCAGCAGTTACGGACAGGGGGCGCGAGGAAACACCATATATTTT
>TRBV5-1|TRBD2|TRBJ2-7|.
CASSLWPTSGSSYEQYF
TGCGCCAGCAGCTTGTGGCCGACTAGCGGGAGTTCCTACGAGCAGTACTTC
>TRBV19|TRBD2|TRBJ2-3|.
CASRHLAGTTDTQYF
TGTGCCAGTAGGCATCTAGCGGGAACCACAGATACGCAGTATTTT
>TRBV15|TRBD1|TRBJ1-4|.
CATSREQGTNEKLFF
TGTGCCACCAGCAGAGAACAGGGGACTAATGAAAAACTGTTTTTT
>TRBV5-6|TRBD1|TRBJ1-2|.
CASSSNRGRYGYTF
TGTGCCAGCAGCTCTAACAGGGGTCGCTATGGCTACACCTTC
>TRBV19|.|TRBJ2-1|.
CASSIDLEGYNEQFF
TGTGCCAGTAGTATAGACTTGGAGGGTTACAATGAGCAGTTCTTC
>TRBV25-1|.|TRBJ1-4|.
CASSRGGKSTNEKLFF
TGTGCCAGCAGTCGAGGCGGAAAATCAACTAATGAAAAACTGTTTTTT
>TRBV5-4|TRBD2|TRBJ2-1|.
CASSSQTSGRLNEQFF
TGTGCCAGCAGCTCCCAGACTAGCGGGAGATTAAATGAGCAGTTCTTC
>TRBV7-8|.|TRBJ1-4|.
CASSLSGGQGEKLFF
TGTGCCAGCAGCTTAAGCGGGGGGCAAGGAGAAAAACTGTTTTTT
>TRBV5-3|TRBD2|TRBJ2-2|.
CARSPRGLAGGPGTGELFF
TGTGCCAGAAGCCCCCGGGGACTAGCGGGAGGGCCCGGCACCGGGGAGCTGTTTTTT
>TRBV15|.|TRBJ1-4|few
CATSRDLNEKLFF
TGTGCCACCAGCAGAGATCTCAATGAAAAACTGTTTTTT
>TRBV12-5|.|TRBJ1-5|.
CASGLALQGFSNQPQHF
TGTGCTAGTGGTTTGGCCCTCCAGGGGTTTAGCAATCAGCCCCAGCATTTT
>TRBV6-2/TRBV6-3|.|TRBJ1-2|.
CASSRPGREMYTF
TGTGCCAGCAGCCGACCGGGAAGAGAGATGTACACCTTC
>TRBV5-4|TRBD1|TRBJ2-3|.
CASHRGDTDTQYF
TGTGCCAGCCACAGGGGAGACACAGATACGCAGTATTTT
>TRBV10-2|TRBD2|TRBJ2-1|.
CASSALAGVNEQFF
TGCGCCAGCAGTGCACTAGCGGGAGTTAATGAGCAGTTCTTC
>TRBV14|.|TRBJ1-2|.
CASSHYTGSFGYTF
TGTGCCAGCAGCCACTATACAGGTTCATTTGGCTACACCTTC
>TRBV7-9|.|TRBJ2-3|.
CASSLAIGSTDTQYF
TGTGCCAGCAGCTTAGCGATCGGGAGCACAGATACGCAGTATTTT
>TRBV12-5|TRBD1|TRBJ2-2|.
CASGPQTGAFGELFF
TGTGCTAGTGGCCCACAGACAGGGGCCTTCGGGGAGCTGTTTTTT
>TRBV7-7|TRBD2|TRBJ2-2|.
CASSLEVAGLGELFF
TGTGCCAGCAGCTTAGAGGTAGCGGGACTCGGGGAGCTGTTTTTT
>TRBV30|.|TRBJ2-7|.
CAWEPGHPYGQYF
TGTGCCTGGGAACCGGGACACCCTTATGGGCAGTACTTC
>TRBV9|TRBD2|TRBJ2-3|.
CASSPSGGSTDTQYF
TGTGCCAGCAGCCCCAGCGGGGGTAGCACAGATACGCAGTATTTT
>TRBV10-2|.|TRBJ2-3|.
CAIRGREVIDTQYF
TGCGCCATAAGGGGGCGGGAGGTCATAGATACGCAGTATTTT
>TRBV27|.|TRBJ1-6|.
CASSYGSSFTLHF
TGTGCCAGCAGTTACGGGAGCTCATTTACCCTCCACTTT
>TRBV18|TRBD1|TRBJ1-6|.
CASSTTGDSPLHF
TGTGCCAGCTCAACGACAGGGGATTCACCCCTCCACTTT
>TRBV21-1|.|TRBJ1-1|.
CVSTLDRNTEAFF
TGTGTCAGCACCCTAGACAGAAACACTGAAGCTTTCTTT
>TRBV5-5|TRBD2|TRBJ2-1|few
CASSPGIGRGRVNNEQFF
TGTGCCAGCAGCCCGGGTATTGGGCGCGGGAGGGTGAACAATGAGCAGTTCTTC
>TRBV5-6|.|TRBJ2-7|.
CASSLDREYEQYF
TGTGCCAGCAGCTTGGACAGGGAGTACGAGCAGTACTTC
>TRBV29-1|TRBD1|TRBJ1-3|.
CSVRQGGTGNTIYF
TGCAGCGTACGACAGGGGGGAACTGGAAACACCATATATTTT
>TRBV29-1|.|TRBJ2-5|.
CSVRGGRGRETQYF
TGCAGCGTTCGGGGGGGCAGGGGGAGAGAGACCCAGTACTTC
>TRBV5-4|TRBD2|TRBJ2-5|.
CASSPSASGNQETQYF
TGTGCCAGCAGCCCATCGGCTAGCGGAAACCAAGAGACCCAGTACTTC
>TRBV9|.|TRBJ2-4|once
CASSVEAAKNIQYF
TGTGCCAGCAGCGTAGAAGCGGCCAAAAACATTCAGTACTTC
>TRBV5-1|.|TRBJ2-3|.
CASSERGRDTQYF
TGCGCCAGCAGTGAGAGGGGGAGAGATACGCAGTATTTT
>TRBV5-1|TRBD2|TRBJ2-5|.
CASSNGLAGPETQYF
TGCGCCAGCAGTAACGGACTAGCGGGTCCGGAGACCCAGTACTTC
>TRBV6-1|.|TRBJ1-2|once
CASSEGGGRYGYTF
TGTGCCAGCAGTGAAGGGGGGGGGCGGTATGGCTACACCTTC
>TRBV4-3|TRBD2|TRBJ2-5|.
CASSQDSGLAGETQYF
TGCGCCAGCAGCCAAGATTCGGGGCTAGCGGGAGAGACCCAGTACTTC
>TRBV3-1/TRBV3-2|TRBD2|TRBJ2-1|.
CASSQDLEAGGYNEQFF
TGTGCCAGCAGCCAAGACTTAGAAGCGGGAGGGTACAATGAGCAGTTCTTC
>TRBV5-6|TRBD2|TRBJ2-5|.
CASSLAGSGIQETQYF
TGTGCCAGCAGCCTGGCGGGTAGCGGGATTCAAGAGACCCAGTACTTC
>TRBV2|.|TRBJ1-2|.
CASSGRRSDYGYTF
TGTGCCAGCAGTGGTAGGAGGAGCGACTATGGCTACACCTTC
>TRBV5-1|TRBD2|TRBJ2-3|.
CASSPGGDTQYF
TGCGCCAGCAGCCCGGGAGGGGATACGCAGTATTTT
>TRBV3-1/TRBV3-2|.|TRBJ1-5|.
CASSFRQGNQPQHF
TGTGCCAGCAGCTTCCGACAGGGCAATCAGCCCCAGCATTTT
>TRBV12-3/TRBV12-4|.|TRBJ1-2|.
CASSLGGSYGYTF
TGTGCCAGCAGTTTGGGGGGGTCCTATGGCTACACCTTC
>TRBV12-3/TRBV12-4|TRBD1|TRBJ2-5|.
CASSKTGMETQYF
TGTGCCAGCAGTAAGACAGGGATGGAGACCCAGTACTTC
>TRBV7-2|.|TRBJ2-3|.
CASSAGNLNTQYF
TGTGCCAGCAGCGCAGGCAACTTAAATACGCAGTATTTT
>TRBV27|TRBD2|TRBJ2-1|.
CASRPATSGYNEQFF
TGTGCCAGCAGACCCGCGACTAGCGGCTACAATGAGCAGTTCTTC
>TRBV5-4|TRBD2|TRBJ2-5|.
CASSWGTSDQETQYF
TGTGCCAGCAGCTGGGGGACTAGCGATCAAGAGACCCAGTACTTC
>TRBV10-1|TRBD2|TRBJ2-3|.
CASSPGLAAPTDTQYF
TGCGCCAGCAGCCCTGGACTAGCGGCTCCCACAGATACGCAGTATTTT
>TRBV14|.|TRBJ2-7|.
CASSLNTQGRPYEQYF
TGTGCCAGCAGCCTAAATACACAGGGTAGACCCTACGAGCAGTACTTC
>TRBV2|TRBD1|TRBJ1-2|.
CASSEETGGYGYTF
TGTGCCAGCAGCGAAGAGACAGGGGGATATGGCTACACCTTC
>TRBV6-5|TRBD1|TRBJ2-7|few
CASSLWTGASYEQYF
TGTGCCAGCAGTTTGTGGACAGGGGCCTCCTACGAGCAGTACTTC
>TRBV27|TRBD1|TRBJ2-7|.
CASSKRQGRAYEQYF
TGTGCCAGCAGTAAAAGACAGGGTCGGGCCTACGAGCAGTACTTC
>TRBV4-1|TRBD2|TRBJ2-7|.
CASSQVTSGSYEQYF
TGCGCCAGCAGCCAAGTGACTAGCGGATCCTACGAGCAGTACTTC